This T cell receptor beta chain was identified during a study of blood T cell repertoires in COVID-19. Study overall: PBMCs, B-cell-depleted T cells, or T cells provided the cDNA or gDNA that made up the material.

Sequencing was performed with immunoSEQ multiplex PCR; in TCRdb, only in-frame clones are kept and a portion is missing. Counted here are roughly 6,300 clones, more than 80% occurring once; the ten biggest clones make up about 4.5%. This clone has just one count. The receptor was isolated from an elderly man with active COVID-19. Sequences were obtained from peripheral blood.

Here the CDR3 reads CATSDLPAGVSGELFF. CDR3 in DNA: TGTGCCACCAGTGATCTCCCAGCGGGAGTGTCCGGGGAGCTGTTTTTT. The chain employs TRBV24-1 and TRBJ2-2; 8 positions match TRBD2. The CDR3 is made up of 16 amino acids. With 3 bases clipped from V and 6 bases from J, the junction kept 8 bases outside the gene matches. Germline V gene lookup returns CDR1 KGHDR and CDR2 SFDVKD.